This TCR beta chain was sequenced during a study of blood T cell repertoires in COVID-19. As for the study in general: The samples span acute and convalescent COVID-19 from the United States, Italy and Spain. PBMCs, B-cell-depleted T cells, or T cells were the source of the cDNA or gDNA that made up the material.

Sequencing was performed with immunoSEQ multiplex PCR; in TCRdb, only in-frame clones are kept and a portion is missing. The sample holds some 130,000 clones, over 60% seen once. Trimming shortened V by 4 bases and J by 2 bases, and 6 bases separated the two germline ends. Germline lookup yields CDR1 SGHVS and CDR2 FNYEAQ. The CDR3 spans 13 residues. The TCR was taken from a woman in her 70s with acute or convalescent COVID-19. Input material: peripheral blood. The chain couples TRBV7-6 to TRBJ1-3; D not resolved. In DNA form, the CDR3 reads TGTGCCAGCAGCTCCCTCCCTGGAAACACCATATATTTT. Its protein product is CASSSLPGNTIYF.